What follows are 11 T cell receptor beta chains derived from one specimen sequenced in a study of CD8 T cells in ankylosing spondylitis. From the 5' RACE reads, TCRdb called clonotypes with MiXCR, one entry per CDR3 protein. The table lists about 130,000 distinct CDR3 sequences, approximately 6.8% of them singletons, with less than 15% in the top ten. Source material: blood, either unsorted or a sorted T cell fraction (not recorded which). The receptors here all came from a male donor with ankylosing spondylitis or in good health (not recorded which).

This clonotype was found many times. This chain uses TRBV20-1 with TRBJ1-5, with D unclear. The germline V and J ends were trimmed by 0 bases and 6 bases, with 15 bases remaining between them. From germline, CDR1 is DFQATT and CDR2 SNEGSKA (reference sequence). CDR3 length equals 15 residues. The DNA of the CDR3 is TGCAGTGCTAGAGACGGGAGGGTTTCTTTTCAGCCCCAGCATTTT. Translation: CSARDGRVSFQPQHF.

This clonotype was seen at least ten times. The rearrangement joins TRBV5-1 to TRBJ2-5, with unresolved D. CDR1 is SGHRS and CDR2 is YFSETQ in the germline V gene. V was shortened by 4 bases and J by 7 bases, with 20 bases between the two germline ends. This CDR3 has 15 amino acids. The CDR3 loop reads CASSTGGSLLGTQYF. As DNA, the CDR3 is TGCGCCAGCAGCACCGGCGGCTCCTTGCTAGGGACCCAGTACTTC.

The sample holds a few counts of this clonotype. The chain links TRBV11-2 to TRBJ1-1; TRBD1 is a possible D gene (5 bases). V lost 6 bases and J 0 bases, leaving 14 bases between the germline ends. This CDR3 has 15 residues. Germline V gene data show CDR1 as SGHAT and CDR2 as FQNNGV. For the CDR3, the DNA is TGTGCCAGCAGAAAACCGGGACTAATGAACACTGAAGCTTTCTTT. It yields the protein CASRKPGLMNTEAFF.

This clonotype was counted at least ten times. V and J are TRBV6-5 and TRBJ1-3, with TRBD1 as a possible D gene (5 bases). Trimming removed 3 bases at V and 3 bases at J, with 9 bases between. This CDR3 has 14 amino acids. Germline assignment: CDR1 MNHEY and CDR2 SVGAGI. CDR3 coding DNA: TGTGCCAGCAGTTATCAGGGCGGTGGAAACACCATATATTTT. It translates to CASSYQGGGNTIYF.

The CDR3, as DNA: TGCAGTGCTAGAGTCCTAAAGGGGGAAAGTTCACCCCTCCACTTT. It yields the protein CSARVLKGESSPLHF. The J gene is TRBJ1-6, the V gene TRBV20-1, with D maybe TRBD1 (6 bases). Between the trimmed V and J ends, which lost 1 base and 9 bases, there was a span of 16 bases. The CDR3 sequence is 15 residues long. Germline-derived CDR1 and CDR2 are DFQATT and SNEGSKA (reference sequence).

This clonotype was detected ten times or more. The CDR3 here is CATSSSTGRTQYF. CDR3 in DNA: TGTGCCACCAGCAGTTCTACAGGACGGACCCAGTACTTC. This chain joins TRBV15 and TRBJ2-5; tentatively, D is TRBD1 (5 bases). The CDR3 sequence is 13 residues long. Trimming removed 3 bases at V and 7 bases at J, with 12 bases between. The germline V gene has CDR1 LNHNV and CDR2 YYDKDF (reference sequence).

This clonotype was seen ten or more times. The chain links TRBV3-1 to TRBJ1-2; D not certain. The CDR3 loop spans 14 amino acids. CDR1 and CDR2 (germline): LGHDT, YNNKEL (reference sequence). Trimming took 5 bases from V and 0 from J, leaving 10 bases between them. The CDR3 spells CASSDIRANYGYTF. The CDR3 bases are TGTGCCAGCAGCGACATTAGAGCTAACTATGGCTACACCTTC.

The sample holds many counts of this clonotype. Here the CDR3 DNA reads TGTGCCAGCAGTTTAGCGCGGTCGTACCAAGAGACCCAGTACTTC. Translated: CASSLARSYQETQYF. This chain links TRBV12-3 or TRBV12-4 with TRBJ2-5; D remains ambiguous. This CDR3 has 15 amino acids. The V gene lost 0 bases and the J gene lost 0 bases, with 8 bases spanning the gap.

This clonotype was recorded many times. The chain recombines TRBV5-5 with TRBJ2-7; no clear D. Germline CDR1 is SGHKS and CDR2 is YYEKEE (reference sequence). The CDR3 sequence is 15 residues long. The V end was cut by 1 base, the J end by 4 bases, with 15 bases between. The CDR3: CASSLMAAGKYEQYF. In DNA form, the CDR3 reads TGTGCCAGCAGCTTGATGGCGGCAGGAAAGTACGAGCAGTACTTC.

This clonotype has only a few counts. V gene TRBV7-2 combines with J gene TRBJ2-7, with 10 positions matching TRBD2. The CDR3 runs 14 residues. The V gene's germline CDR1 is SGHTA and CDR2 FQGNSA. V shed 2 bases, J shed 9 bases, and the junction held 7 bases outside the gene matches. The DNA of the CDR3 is TGTGCCAGCAGCTTACCCGCTAGCGGGAGTGCGCAGTACTTC. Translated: CASSLPASGSAQYF.

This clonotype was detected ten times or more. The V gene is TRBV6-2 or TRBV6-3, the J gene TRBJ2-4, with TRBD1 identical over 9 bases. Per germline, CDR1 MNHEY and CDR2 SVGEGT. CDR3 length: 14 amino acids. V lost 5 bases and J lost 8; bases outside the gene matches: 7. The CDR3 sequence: CASSRQGDRDIQYF. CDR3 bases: TGTGCCAGCAGTCGACAGGGGGATAGGGACATTCAGTACTTC.